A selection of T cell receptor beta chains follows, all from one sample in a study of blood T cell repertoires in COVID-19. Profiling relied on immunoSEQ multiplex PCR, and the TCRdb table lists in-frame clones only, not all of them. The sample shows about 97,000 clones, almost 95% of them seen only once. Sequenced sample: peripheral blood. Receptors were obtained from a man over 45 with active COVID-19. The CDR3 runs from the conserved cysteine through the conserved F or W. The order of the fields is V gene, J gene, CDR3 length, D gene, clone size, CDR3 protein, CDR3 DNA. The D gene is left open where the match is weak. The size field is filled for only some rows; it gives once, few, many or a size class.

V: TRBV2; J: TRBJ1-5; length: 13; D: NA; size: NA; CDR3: CASKGLLNQPQHF; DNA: TGTGCCAGCAAGGGGCTCCTCAATCAGCCCCAGCATTTT
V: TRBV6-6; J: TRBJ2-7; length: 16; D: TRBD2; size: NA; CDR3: CASSYSTPSGGFEQYF; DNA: TGTGCCAGCAGTTACTCGACCCCTAGCGGGGGATTCGAGCAGTACTTC
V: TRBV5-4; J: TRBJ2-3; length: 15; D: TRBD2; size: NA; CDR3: CASSYGTSGTDTQYF; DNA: TGTGCCAGCAGCTACGGGACTAGCGGTACAGATACGCAGTATTTT
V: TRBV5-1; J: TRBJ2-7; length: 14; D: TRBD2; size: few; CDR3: CASSTASGGYEQYF; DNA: TGCGCCAGCAGCACAGCTAGCGGAGGCTACGAGCAGTACTTC
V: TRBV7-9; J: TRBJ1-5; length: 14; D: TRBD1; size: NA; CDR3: CASSWGQSGWPQHF; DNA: TGTGCCAGCAGCTGGGGACAGAGTGGGTGGCCCCAGCATTTT
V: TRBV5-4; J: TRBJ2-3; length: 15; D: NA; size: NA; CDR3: CASGPQRGTSDTQYF; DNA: TGTGCCAGCGGACCACAGAGGGGGACCTCAGATACGCAGTATTTT
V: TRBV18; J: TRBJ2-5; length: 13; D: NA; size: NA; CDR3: CASSPGGGETQYF; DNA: TGTGCCAGCTCGCCCGGAGGCGGGGAGACCCAGTACTTC
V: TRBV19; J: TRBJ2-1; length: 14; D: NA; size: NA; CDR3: CASSITSRSNEQFF; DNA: TGTGCCAGTAGTATAACCTCCCGGTCTAATGAGCAGTTCTTC
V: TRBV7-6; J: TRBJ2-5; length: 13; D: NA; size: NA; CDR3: CASSFSLQETQYF; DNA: TGTGCCAGCAGCTTTAGCCTCCAAGAGACCCAGTACTTC
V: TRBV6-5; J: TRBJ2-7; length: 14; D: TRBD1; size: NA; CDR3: CASSRDRVYYEQYF; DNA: TGTGCCAGCAGCAGGGACAGGGTTTACTACGAGCAGTACTTC
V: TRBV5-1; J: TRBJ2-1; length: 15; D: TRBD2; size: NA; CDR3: CASSWGLAPNNEQFF; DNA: TGCGCCAGCAGCTGGGGACTAGCACCGAACAATGAGCAGTTCTTC
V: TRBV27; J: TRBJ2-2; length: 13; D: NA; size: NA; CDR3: CAFRQPNTGELFF; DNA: TGTGCCTTCCGACAGCCGAACACCGGGGAGCTGTTTTTT
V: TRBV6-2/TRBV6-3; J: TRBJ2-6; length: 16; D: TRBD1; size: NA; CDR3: CASSGTVGSGANVLTF; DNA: TGTGCCAGCAGTGGGACAGTTGGCTCTGGGGCCAACGTCCTGACTTTC
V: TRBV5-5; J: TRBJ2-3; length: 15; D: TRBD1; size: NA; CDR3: CASRLGTGITDTQYF; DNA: TGTGCCAGCAGGCTTGGGACAGGTATCACAGATACGCAGTATTTT
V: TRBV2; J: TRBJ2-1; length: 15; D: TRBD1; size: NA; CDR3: CASSSGTGGRDEQFF; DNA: TGTGCCAGCAGTTCCGGGACAGGGGGCAGAGATGAGCAGTTCTTC
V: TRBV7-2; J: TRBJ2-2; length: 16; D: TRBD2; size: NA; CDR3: CASSLVASGRFGELFF; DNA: TGTGCCAGCAGCTTAGTGGCTAGCGGGAGGTTTGGGGAGCTGTTTTTT
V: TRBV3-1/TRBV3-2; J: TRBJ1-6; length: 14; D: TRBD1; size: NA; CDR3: CASSHGTGPLPLHF; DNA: TGTGCCAGCAGCCATGGGACAGGGCCCCTCCCCCTCCACTTT
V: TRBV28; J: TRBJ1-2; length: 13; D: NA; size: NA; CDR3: CASSLSGNYGYTF; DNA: TGTGCCAGCAGTTTGTCCGGTAACTATGGCTACACCTTC
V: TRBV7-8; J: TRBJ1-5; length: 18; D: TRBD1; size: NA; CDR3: CASSWGQAQRYSNQPQHF; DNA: TGTGCCAGCAGCTGGGGACAGGCCCAAAGATATAGCAATCAGCCCCAGCATTTT
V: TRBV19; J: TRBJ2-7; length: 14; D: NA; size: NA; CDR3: CASNPGRGYDEQYF; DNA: TGTGCCAGTAACCCCGGCAGGGGTTACGACGAGCAGTACTTC
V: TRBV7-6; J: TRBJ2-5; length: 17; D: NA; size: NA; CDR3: CASSLAVNIHNQETQYF; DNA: TGTGCCAGCAGCTTAGCGGTTAACATCCACAACCAAGAGACCCAGTACTTC
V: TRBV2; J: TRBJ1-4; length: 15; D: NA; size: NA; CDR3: CASSLGQSPNEKLFF; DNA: TGTGCCAGCAGTCTAGGACAGTCCCCCAATGAAAAACTGTTTTTT
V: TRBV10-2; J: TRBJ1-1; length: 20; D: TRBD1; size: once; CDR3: CASSEFGTGGFSNMNTEAFF; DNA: TGCGCCAGCAGTGAGTTCGGGACAGGGGGATTTTCGAATATGAACACTGAAGCTTTCTTT
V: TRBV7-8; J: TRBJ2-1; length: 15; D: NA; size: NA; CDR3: CASSSTGVSYNEQFF; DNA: TGTGCCAGCAGCTCTACAGGTGTTTCCTACAATGAGCAGTTCTTC
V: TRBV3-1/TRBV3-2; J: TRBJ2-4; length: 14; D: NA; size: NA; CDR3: CASSQDRGWDIQYF; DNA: TGTGCCAGCAGCCAAGATCGGGGGTGGGACATTCAGTACTTC
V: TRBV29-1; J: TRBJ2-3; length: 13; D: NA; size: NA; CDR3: CSVLDSLTDTQYF; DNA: TGCAGCGTCTTGGACTCGCTCACAGATACGCAGTATTTT
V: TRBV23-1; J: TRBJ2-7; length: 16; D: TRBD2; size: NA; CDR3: CASDHRGESSSYEQYF; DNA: TGCGCCAGCGACCACCGGGGGGAGTCTTCCTCCTACGAGCAGTACTTC
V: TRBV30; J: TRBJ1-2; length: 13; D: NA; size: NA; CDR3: CAWSVQGIYGYTF; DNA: TGTGCCTGGAGTGTACAGGGTATCTATGGCTACACCTTC
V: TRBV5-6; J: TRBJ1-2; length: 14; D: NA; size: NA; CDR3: CASSFAGLTDGYTF; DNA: TGTGCCAGCAGCTTCGCAGGACTTACTGATGGCTACACCTTC
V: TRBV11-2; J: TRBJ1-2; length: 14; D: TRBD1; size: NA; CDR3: CASSPRGRGYGYTF; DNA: TGTGCCAGCAGCCCGAGGGGGCGAGGCTATGGCTACACCTTC
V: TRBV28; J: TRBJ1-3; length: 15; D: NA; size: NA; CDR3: CASSLYEQGGNTIYF; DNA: TGTGCCAGCAGTCTCTATGAGCAGGGTGGAAACACCATATATTTT
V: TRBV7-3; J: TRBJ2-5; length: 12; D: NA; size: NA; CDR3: CASRSTGETQYF; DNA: TGTGCCAGCAGGTCTACAGGGGAGACCCAGTACTTC
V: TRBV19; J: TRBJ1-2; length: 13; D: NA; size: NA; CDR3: CASRGGSNYGYTF; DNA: TGTGCCAGTCGGGGGGGATCTAACTATGGCTACACCTTC
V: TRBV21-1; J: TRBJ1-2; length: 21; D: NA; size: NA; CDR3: CASSKDWRFAGKPLGHYGYTF; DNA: TGTGCCAGCAGCAAAGATTGGCGGTTTGCGGGCAAACCCCTTGGGCACTATGGCTACACCTTC
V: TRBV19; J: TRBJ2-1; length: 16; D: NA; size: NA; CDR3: CASSIPGGPSYNEQFF; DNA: TGTGCCAGTAGTATCCCCGGAGGGCCATCCTACAATGAGCAGTTCTTC
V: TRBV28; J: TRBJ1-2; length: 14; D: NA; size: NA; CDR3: CASSLGGGAAGYTF; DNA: TGTGCCAGCAGTTTAGGGGGGGGTGCTGCTGGCTACACCTTC
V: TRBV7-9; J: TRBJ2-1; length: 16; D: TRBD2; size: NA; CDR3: CASSLAPTGGQNEQFF; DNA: TGTGCCAGCAGCTTAGCGCCCACGGGGGGGCAAAATGAGCAGTTCTTC
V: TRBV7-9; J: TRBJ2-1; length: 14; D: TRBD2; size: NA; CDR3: CASSGTSAYNEQFF; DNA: TGTGCCAGCAGCGGGACTAGCGCCTACAATGAGCAGTTCTTC
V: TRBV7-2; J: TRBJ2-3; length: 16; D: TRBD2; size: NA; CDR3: CASSPIAGVNTDTQYF; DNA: TGTGCCAGCAGCCCTATAGCGGGAGTGAACACAGATACGCAGTATTTT
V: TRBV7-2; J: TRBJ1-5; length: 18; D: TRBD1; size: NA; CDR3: CASSTPGQSTYSNQPQHF; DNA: TGTGCCAGCAGCACCCCGGGACAGAGCACTTATAGCAATCAGCCCCAGCATTTT
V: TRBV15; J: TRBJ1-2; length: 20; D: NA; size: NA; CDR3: CATSRDRVAQGWKSNYGYTF; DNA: TGTGCCACCAGCAGAGATCGAGTCGCGCAGGGGTGGAAGAGTAACTATGGCTACACCTTC
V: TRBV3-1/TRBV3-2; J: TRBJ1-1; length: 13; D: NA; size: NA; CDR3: CASSPGVITEAFF; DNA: TGTGCCAGCAGCCCAGGGGTGATCACTGAAGCTTTCTTT
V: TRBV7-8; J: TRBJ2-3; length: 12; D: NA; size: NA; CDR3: CASSQGGVTQYF; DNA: TGTGCCAGCAGCCAGGGGGGGGTTACGCAGTATTTT
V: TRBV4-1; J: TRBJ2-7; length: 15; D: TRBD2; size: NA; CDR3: CASSPRTSSTIEQYF; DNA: TGCGCCAGCAGCCCGCGGACTAGCTCTACGATCGAGCAGTACTTC
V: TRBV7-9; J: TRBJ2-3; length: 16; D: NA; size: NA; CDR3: CASSPTGTTSTDTQYF; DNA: TGTGCCAGCAGCCCCACCGGGACAACTAGCACAGATACGCAGTATTTT
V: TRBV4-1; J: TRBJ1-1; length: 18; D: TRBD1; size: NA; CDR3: CASTFRDRVVGMNTEAFF; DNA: TGCGCCAGCACCTTCCGGGACAGGGTTGTCGGAATGAACACTGAAGCTTTCTTT
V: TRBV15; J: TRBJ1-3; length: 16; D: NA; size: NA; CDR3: CATSSKTGISGNTIYF; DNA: TGTGCCACCAGCAGCAAAACAGGGATCTCTGGAAACACCATATATTTT
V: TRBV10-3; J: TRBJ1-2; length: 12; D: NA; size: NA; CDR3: CAIYGGNYGYTF; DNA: TGTGCCATCTACGGGGGTAACTATGGCTACACCTTC
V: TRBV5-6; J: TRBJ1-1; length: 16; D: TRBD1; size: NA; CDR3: CASSLGGTGVNTEAFF; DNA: TGTGCCAGCAGCTTAGGGGGGACAGGGGTGAACACTGAAGCTTTCTTT
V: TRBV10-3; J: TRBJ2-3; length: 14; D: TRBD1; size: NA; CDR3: CATKGTGDTDTQYF; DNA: TGTGCCACCAAGGGGACAGGGGACACAGATACGCAGTATTTT
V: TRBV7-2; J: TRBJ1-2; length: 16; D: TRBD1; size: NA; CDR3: CASSSARTGAIYGYTF; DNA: TGTGCCAGCAGCTCCGCAAGGACAGGGGCCATCTATGGCTACACCTTC
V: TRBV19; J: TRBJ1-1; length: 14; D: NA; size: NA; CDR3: CASSISGVNTEAFF; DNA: TGTGCCAGTAGTATTTCAGGGGTCAACACTGAAGCTTTCTTT
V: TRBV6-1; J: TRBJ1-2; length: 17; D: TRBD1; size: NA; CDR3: CASSETGGVGGNYGYTF; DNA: TGTGCCAGCAGTGAGACAGGGGGCGTTGGGGGAAACTATGGCTACACCTTC
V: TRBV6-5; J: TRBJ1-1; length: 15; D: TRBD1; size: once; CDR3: CASRGDSGRKTEAFF; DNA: TGTGCCAGCAGGGGGGACAGCGGTAGGAAGACTGAAGCTTTCTTT
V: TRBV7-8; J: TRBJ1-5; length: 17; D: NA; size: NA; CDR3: CASSLAPVVNGNQPQHF; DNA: TGTGCCAGCAGCTTAGCCCCGGTAGTTAATGGCAATCAGCCCCAGCATTTT
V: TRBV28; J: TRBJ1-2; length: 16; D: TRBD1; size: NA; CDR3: CASSPPDRGPVDPYTF; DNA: TGTGCCAGCAGTCCCCCGGACAGGGGCCCTGTGGATCCCTACACCTTC
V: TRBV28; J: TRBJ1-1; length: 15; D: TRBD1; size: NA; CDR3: CASRDSGTESTEAFF; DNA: TGTGCCAGCAGAGACTCCGGGACAGAGTCCACTGAAGCTTTCTTT
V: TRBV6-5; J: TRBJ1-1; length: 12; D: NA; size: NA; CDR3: CASSRMNTEAFF; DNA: TGTGCCAGCAGCAGAATGAACACTGAAGCTTTCTTT